This TCR beta chain was captured in a study of blood T cells in healthy people across ages. Using a J-beta primer mix together with a sample-barcoded 5' primer, a second PCR was run for about 6 to 12 cycles. Carrying 12 random nucleotides, a template-switch adaptor labeled each individual cDNA molecule. TCRdb fed the 5' RACE reads into MiXCR, producing one record per CDR3 protein. This sample has over 700,000 distinct CDR3 sequences; roughly 50% occur once, and the top ten carry about 42%. This CDR3 has 14 residues. Trimming stripped 1 base from V and 10 bases from J, with 17 bases between. The V gene's germline CDR1 is MNHNS and CDR2 SASEGT. Per sample, extraction of total RNA gave at least 5.5 micrograms in every case.

The sequencing input was blood. This receptor was identified in a man at least 80 years old in good health. The gene calls are TRBV6-1 and TRBJ2-7; D is possibly TRBD2 (6 bases). CDR3 loop: CASSEVDSRGSQYF. The CDR3 nucleotides are TGTGCCAGCAGTGAAGTGGATAGCCGGGGGTCCCAGTACTTC.